The T cell receptor (beta chain) under discussion was sequenced for a study of blood T cell repertoires in COVID-19. Study context: Acute-phase and convalescent COVID-19 samples originated in the United States, Italy and Spain. PBMCs, B-cell-depleted T cells, or T cells provided the cDNA or gDNA that made up the material.

The CDR3 loop spans 21 amino acids. Losses at the gene ends were 4 bases for V and 1 base for J; bases not matched to a gene: 19. Germline V gene sequence: CDR1 LGHDT, CDR2 YNNKEL (reference sequence). How the authors handled the data: Amplification from reference gene primers served as the basis for estimated nucleated cell counts. The repertoire was sequenced with immunoSEQ multiplex PCR; TCRdb's copy has only in-frame clones and lacks some. V and J calls and clone size come straight from that table; D and trimming were deduced from the DNA. The sample shows under 80,000 clones, about 88% of them seen only once.

The TCR was taken from a human donor in a cohort sampled during active COVID-19. The genes are TRBV3-1 (or the pseudogene TRBV3-2) and TRBJ2-4; 10 positions match TRBD2. Sample: peripheral blood. DNA for the CDR3: TGTGCCAGCAGCCCCCGGGCTAGCGGGAGTTCGGTCCCTAGGGCCAAAAACATTCAGTACTTC. Translation gives CASSPRASGSSVPRAKNIQYF.